Reported below is one T cell receptor (beta chain). The clone's antigen remains unknown. It has no much larger one-base neighbor in the sample; base qualities were not kept. This specimen comes from a study of graft-versus-host responses after intestinal transplantation (dated by TCRdb to the early 2020s). General notes on the study: The transplants that recipients got were multivisceral, liver-intestinal, or isolated intestinal. Alloreactive clones were identified by sequencing pre-transplant mixed lymphocyte reaction products and comparing them with unstimulated pre-transplant donor and recipient T cells. Every recipient was given anti-thymocyte globulin induction, then maintenance tacrolimus and steroids for roughly three years. The cohort enrolled about two dozen intestinal transplant recipients, one of whom was a retransplant, and a few patients without pretransplant specimens were excluded. Graft-versus-host and host-versus-graft alloreactive T cell clones were tracked in the graft, circulation and bone marrow after intestinal transplantation using bulk TCR-beta CDR3 sequencing. Donor T cell macrochimerism was defined as a peak of at least 4% donor T cells among recipient peripheral blood mononuclear cells. Samples from a few later patients were sequenced in-house on an Illumina MiSeq with MiXCR processing rather than by the commercial service. Study-wide findings and limitations: The relatively low number and heterogeneity of intestinal transplant patients limited the conclusions. Patients with donor T cell macrochimerism had high GvH to HvG T cell clonal ratios in their allografts. GvH clones were detected in recipient bone marrow, and some of these GvH clones were observed earlier in ileal mucosa or blood, consistent with an intestinal mucosal origin. Early after transplant, declines in HvG clones were associated with peak levels of circulating GvH clones.

The method was the immunoSEQ multiplex PCR assay. For most patients, genomic DNA was subjected to high-throughput TCR-beta CDR3 sequencing by Adaptive Biotechnologies. Concerning the study's data processing: Adaptive's ImmunoSEQ software supplied the TCR sequencing data for 15 to 20 patients, while MiXCR and VDJtools were used to process three other patients. CDR3 nucleotide sequences shared by donor and recipient were removed because the origin of these sequences could not be assigned. Alloreactive clones required at least 2-fold expansion over unstimulated cells and minimum CFSE-low frequency of 0.002% (template counts) or 0.001% (read counts). A clone was considered mappable if detected in the sequenced pre-transplant spleen, lymph node, or MLR CFSE-low populations of the donor or recipient. The cumulative frequency of alloreactive clones was calculated as a percentage of all sequences, weighted by copy number. TCRdb re-hosts the immuneACCESS table, in-frame sequences only. Its copies lack some clones; in the studies checked, an unresolved V gene accounts for under half of them, and the cause for the rest is not known. V and J calls and clone size are those listed in that table; D and trimming were worked out from the DNA. This sample comprises more than 20,000 clones, 85% to 95% of them detected only once. The ten largest clonotypes hold 43% of the sample.

The CDR3 starts with the cysteine, ends with the phenylalanine, and has 16 residues. Only CDR3 DNA is held: 48 bases, read in frame from base 1. Relative to germline, V is missing 4 bases and J is missing 4 bases, with 6 bases of the junction outside any gene match. The germline V gene encodes CDR1 MGHRA and CDR2 YSYEKL. Blood samples were collected up to 4 times in the first month after transplant and then at least monthly when available. The TCR was taken from a human patient who received an intestinal transplant, so some T cells may come from the graft donor. The rearranged chain carries TRBV4-1 and TRBJ1-5; 11 bases in the junction line up with TRBD1. The sample in question was PBMCs, obtained roughly 39 weeks after intestinal transplant. The CDR3 has the sequence CASSPGTGGGNQPQHF. The nucleotide sequence is TGCGCCAGCAGCCCCGGGACAGGGGGAGGGAATCAGCCCCAGCATTTT.